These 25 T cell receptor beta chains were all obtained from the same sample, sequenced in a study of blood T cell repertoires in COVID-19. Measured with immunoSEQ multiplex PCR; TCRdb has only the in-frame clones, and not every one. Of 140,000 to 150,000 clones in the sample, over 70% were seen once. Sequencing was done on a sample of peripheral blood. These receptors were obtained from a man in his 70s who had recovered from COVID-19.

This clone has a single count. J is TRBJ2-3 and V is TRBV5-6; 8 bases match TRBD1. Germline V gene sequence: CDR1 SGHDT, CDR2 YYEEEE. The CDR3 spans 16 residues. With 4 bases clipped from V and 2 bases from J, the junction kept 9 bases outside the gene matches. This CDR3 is CASSGLAGGFTDTQYF. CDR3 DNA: TGTGCCAGCAGCGGGTTGGCAGGGGGCTTCACAGATACGCAGTATTTT.

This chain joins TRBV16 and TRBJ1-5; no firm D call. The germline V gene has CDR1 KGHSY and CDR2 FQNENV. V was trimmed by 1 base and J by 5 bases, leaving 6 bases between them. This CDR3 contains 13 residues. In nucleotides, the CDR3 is TGTGCCAGCAGCCAATTCCCTCATCAGCCCCAGCATTTT. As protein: CASSQFPHQPQHF. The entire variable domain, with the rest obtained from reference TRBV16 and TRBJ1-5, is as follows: GEEVAQTPKHLVRGEGQKAKLYCAPIKGHSYVFWYQQVLKNEFKFLISFQNENVFDETGMPKERFSAKCLPNSPCSLEIQATKLEDSAVYFCASSQFPHQPQHFGDGTRLSIL.

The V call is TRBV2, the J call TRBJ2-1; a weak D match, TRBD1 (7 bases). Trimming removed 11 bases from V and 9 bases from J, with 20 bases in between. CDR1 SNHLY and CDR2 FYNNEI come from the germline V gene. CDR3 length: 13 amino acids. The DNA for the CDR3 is TGTGCCGGAGGGGACAGAAAGTTCGGTGAGCAGTTCTTC. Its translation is CAGGDRKFGEQFF.

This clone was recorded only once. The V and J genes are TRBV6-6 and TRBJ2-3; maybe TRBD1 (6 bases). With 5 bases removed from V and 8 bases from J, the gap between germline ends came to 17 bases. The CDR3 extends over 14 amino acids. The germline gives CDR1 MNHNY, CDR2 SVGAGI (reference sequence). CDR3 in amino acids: CASSAGTGLRTQYF. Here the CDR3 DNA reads TGTGCCAGCAGTGCAGGAACAGGGTTACGTACGCAGTATTTT.

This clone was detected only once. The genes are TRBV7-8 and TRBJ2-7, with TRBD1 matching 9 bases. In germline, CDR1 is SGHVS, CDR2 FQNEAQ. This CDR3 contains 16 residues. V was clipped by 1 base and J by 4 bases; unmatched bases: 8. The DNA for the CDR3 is TGTGCCAGCAGCTTAGACGGGACAGGGATACCTTACGAGCAGTACTTC. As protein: CASSLDGTGIPYEQYF.

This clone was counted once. The CDR3 region is CASSYDRVKQFF. For the CDR3, the DNA is TGTGCCAGCAGTTACGACAGGGTAAAGCAGTTCTTC. The chain carries TRBV6-2 or TRBV6-3 and TRBJ2-1, with 7 bases lining up with TRBD1. CDR3 length: 12 residues. Germline CDR1 and CDR2: MNHEY and SVGEGT. V dropped 2 bases and J dropped 11; count of bases not matched to a gene: 3.

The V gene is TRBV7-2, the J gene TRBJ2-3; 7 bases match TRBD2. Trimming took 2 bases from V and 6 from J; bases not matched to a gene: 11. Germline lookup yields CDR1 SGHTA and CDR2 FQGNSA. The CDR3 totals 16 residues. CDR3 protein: CASSLIRGLQSDTQYF. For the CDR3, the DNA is TGTGCCAGCAGCTTAATTCGGGGACTACAATCTGATACGCAGTATTTT.

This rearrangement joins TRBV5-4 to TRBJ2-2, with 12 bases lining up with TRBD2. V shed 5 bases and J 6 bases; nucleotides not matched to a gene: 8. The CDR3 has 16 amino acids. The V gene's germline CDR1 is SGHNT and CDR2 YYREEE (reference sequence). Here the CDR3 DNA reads TGTGCCAGCAGATCGACTAGCGGGAGAATCCCCGGGGAGCTGTTTTTT. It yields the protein CASRSTSGRIPGELFF. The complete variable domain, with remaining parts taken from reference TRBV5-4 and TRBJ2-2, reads ETGVTQSPTHLIKTRGQQVTLRCSSQSGHNTVSWYQQALGQGPQFIFQYYREEENGRGNFPPRFSGLQFPNYSSELNVNALELDDSALYLCASRSTSGRIPGELFFGEGSRLTVL.

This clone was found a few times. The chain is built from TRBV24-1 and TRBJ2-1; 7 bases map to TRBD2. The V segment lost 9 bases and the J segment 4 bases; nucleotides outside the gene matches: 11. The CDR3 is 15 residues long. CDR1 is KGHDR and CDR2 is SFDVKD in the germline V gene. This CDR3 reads CATSSGVQNYNEQFF. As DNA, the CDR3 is TGTGCCACCTCTAGCGGAGTACAAAATTACAATGAGCAGTTCTTC.

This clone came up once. The CDR3 spells CASSQEEGSAEAFF. The CDR3 bases are TGCGCCAGCAGCCAAGAGGAGGGGTCGGCTGAAGCTTTCTTT. The rearrangement links TRBV4-1 to TRBJ1-1; possible D gene TRBD1, 5 bases. The CDR3 extends over 14 amino acids. Per the germline V gene, CDR1 is MGHRA and CDR2 is YSYEKL. Trimming shortened V by 0 bases and J by 6 bases, and 11 bases separated the two germline ends.

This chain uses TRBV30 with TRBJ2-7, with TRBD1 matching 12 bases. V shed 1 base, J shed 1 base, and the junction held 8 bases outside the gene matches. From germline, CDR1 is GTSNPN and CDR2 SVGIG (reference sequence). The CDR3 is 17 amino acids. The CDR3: CAWSAPWGQGASYEQYF. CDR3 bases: TGTGCCTGGAGTGCTCCATGGGGACAGGGGGCTTCCTACGAGCAGTACTTC.

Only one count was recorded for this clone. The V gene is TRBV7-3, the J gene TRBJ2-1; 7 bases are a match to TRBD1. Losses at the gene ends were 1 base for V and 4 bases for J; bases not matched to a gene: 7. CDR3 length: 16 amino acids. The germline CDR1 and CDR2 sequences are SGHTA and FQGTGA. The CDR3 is CASSLIAQGEYNEQFF. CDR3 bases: TGTGCCAGCAGCTTAATCGCCCAGGGGGAATACAATGAGCAGTTCTTC.

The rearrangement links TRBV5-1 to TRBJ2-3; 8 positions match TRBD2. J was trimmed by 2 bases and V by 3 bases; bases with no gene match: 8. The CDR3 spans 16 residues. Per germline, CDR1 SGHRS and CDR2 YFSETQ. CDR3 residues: CASSSLPGLDTDTQYF. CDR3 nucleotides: TGCGCCAGCAGCTCCCTCCCGGGACTAGACACAGATACGCAGTATTTT.

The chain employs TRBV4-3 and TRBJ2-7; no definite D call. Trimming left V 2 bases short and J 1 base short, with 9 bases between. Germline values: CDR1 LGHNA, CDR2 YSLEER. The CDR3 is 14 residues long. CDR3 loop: CASSQSTESYEQYF. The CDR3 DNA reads TGCGCCAGCAGCCAAAGCACGGAGTCCTACGAGCAGTACTTC.

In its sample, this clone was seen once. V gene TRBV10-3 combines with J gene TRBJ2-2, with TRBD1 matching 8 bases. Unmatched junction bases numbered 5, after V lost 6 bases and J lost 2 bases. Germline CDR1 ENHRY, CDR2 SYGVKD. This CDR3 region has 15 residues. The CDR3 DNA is TGTGCCATCAGAGAGACAGGGGATAACACCGGGGAGCTGTTTTTT. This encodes CAIRETGDNTGELFF.

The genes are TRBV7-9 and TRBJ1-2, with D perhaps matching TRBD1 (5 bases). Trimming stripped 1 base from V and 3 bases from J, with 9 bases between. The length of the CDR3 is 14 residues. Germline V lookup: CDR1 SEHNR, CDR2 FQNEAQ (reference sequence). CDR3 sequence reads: CASSLGGLDYGYTF. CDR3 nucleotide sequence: TGTGCCAGCAGCTTAGGGGGCCTGGACTATGGCTACACCTTC.

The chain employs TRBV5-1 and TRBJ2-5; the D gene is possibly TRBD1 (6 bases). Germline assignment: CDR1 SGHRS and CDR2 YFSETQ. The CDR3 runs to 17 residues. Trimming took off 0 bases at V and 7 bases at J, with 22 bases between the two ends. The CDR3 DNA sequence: TGCGCCAGCAGCTTGGGGTTTCTAGGGGGACCGGGGTGGACCCAGTACTTC. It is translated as CASSLGFLGGPGWTQYF.

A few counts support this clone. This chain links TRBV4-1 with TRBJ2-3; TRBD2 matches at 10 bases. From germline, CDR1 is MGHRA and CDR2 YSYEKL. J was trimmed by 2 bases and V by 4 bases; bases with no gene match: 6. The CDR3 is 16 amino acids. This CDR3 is CASSRKLAGNTDTQYF. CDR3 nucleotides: TGCGCCAGCAGCCGCAAACTAGCGGGAAACACAGATACGCAGTATTTT.

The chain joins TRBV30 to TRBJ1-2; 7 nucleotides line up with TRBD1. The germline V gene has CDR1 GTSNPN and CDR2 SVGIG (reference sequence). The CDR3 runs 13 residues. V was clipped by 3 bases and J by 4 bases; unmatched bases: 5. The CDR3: CAWRGQKGYGYTF. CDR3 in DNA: TGTGCCTGGAGGGGACAGAAGGGCTATGGCTACACCTTC.

The CDR3 DNA reads as TGTGCCAGCAGTTACTCCAGGTCAGGGGCGTATGAGCAGTTCTTC. Translated, it gives CASSYSRSGAYEQFF. V gene TRBV6-5 combines with J gene TRBJ2-1; TRBD1 might be the D (6 bases). This CDR3 has 15 residues. The V and J ends lost 0 bases and 8 bases respectively, with 14 bases between them. Germline values: CDR1 MNHEY, CDR2 SVGAGI.

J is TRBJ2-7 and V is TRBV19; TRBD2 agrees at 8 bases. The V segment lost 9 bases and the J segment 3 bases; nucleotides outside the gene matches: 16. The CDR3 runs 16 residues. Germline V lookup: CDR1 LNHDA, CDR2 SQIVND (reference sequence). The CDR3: CARDKPWLAGCYEQYF. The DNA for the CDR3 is TGTGCCAGAGATAAACCCTGGCTAGCGGGCTGCTACGAGCAGTACTTC.

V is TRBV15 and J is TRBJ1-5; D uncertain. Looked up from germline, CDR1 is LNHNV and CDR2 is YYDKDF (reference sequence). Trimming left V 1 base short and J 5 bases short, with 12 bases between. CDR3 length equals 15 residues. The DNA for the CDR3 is TGTGCCACCAGCAGAGGTGACGGAGTGGATCAGCCCCAGCATTTT. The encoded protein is CATSRGDGVDQPQHF.

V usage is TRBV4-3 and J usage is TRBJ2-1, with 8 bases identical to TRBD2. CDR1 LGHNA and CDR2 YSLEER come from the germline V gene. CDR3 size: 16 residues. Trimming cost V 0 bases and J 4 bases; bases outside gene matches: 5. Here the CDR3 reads CASSQDSGAGYNEQFF. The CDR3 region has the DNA TGCGCCAGCAGCCAAGATAGCGGGGCAGGGTACAATGAGCAGTTCTTC.

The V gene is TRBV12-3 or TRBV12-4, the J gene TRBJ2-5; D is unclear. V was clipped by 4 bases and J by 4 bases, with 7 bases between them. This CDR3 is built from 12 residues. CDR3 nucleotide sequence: TGTGCCAGCAGTTGGGCGATAGAGACCCAGTACTTC. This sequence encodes CASSWAIETQYF.

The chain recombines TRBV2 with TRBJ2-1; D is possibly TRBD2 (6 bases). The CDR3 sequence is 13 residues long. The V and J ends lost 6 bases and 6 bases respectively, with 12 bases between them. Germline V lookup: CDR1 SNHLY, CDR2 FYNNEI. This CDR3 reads CASRGGDFNEQFF. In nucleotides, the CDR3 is TGTGCCAGCAGGGGGGGTGATTTCAATGAGCAGTTCTTC.